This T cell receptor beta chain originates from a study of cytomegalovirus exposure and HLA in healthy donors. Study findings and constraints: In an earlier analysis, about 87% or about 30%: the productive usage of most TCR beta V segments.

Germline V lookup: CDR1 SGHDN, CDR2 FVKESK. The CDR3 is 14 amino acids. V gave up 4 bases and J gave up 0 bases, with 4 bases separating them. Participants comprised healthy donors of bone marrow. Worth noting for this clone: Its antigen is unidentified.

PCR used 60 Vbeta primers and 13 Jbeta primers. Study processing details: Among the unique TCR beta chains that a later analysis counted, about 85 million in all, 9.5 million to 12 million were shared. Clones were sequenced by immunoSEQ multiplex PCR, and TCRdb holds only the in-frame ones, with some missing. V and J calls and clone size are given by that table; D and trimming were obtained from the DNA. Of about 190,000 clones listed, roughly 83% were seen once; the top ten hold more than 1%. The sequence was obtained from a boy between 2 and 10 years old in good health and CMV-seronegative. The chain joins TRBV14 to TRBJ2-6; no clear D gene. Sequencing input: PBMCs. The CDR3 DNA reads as TGTGCCAGCAGCCTCTTCTCTGGGGCCAACGTCCTGACTTTC. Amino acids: CASSLFSGANVLTF. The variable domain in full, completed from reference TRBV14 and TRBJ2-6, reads EAGVTQFPSHSVIEKGQTVTLRCDPISGHDNLYWYRRVMGKEIKFLLHFVKESKQDESGMPNNRFLAERTGGTYSTLKVQPAELEDSGVYFCASSLFSGANVLTFGAGSRLTVL.